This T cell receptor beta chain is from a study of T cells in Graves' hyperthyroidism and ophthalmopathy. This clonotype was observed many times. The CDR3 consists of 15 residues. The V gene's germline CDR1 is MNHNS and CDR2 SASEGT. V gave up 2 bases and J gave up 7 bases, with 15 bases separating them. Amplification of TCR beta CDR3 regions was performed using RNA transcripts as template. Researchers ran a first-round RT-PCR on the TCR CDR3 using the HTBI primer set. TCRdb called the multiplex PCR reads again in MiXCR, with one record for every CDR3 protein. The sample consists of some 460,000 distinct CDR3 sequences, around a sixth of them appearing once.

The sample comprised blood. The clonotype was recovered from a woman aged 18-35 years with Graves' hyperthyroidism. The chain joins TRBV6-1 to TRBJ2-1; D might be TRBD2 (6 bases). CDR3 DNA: TGTGCCAGCAGTGAACTCACGCCGGCGGGGAATGAGCAGTTCTTC. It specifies CASSELTPAGNEQFF.